The 22 T cell receptor beta chains given below trace back to one sample, sequenced in a study of T cells in localized non-small cell lung cancer. Generated by immunoSEQ multiplex PCR, the TCRdb table keeps only in-frame clones and is missing some. The table records more than 15,000 clones, approximately 91% of them present only once. This material consisted of peripheral blood, taken before any cancer treatment. Source of these receptors: a man aged 35 to 69 with stage I lung adenocarcinoma.

The CDR3 protein is CASSYWAGLQEAPLHF. DNA for the CDR3: TGTGCCAGCAGTTACTGGGCGGGACTCCAGGAGGCACCCCTCCACTTT. The J gene is TRBJ1-6, the V gene TRBV6-5; the D gene is possibly TRBD1 (5 bases). V lost 1 base and J lost 11, with 18 bases in between. Germline CDR1 is MNHEY and CDR2 is SVGAGI. The CDR3 is 16 amino acids.

J is TRBJ2-2 and V is TRBV4-1; D may correspond to TRBD1 or TRBD2 (6 bases each). Germline V gene lookup returns CDR1 MGHRA and CDR2 YSYEKL. This CDR3 contains 17 residues. V dropped 1 base and J dropped 3 bases, with 15 bases sitting between them. CDR3 in DNA: TGCGCCAGCAGCCAAGGAACCGGAGGGGGGTACACCGGGGAGCTGTTTTTT. As protein: CASSQGTGGGYTGELFF.

Details on this clone: The junction does not match germline at one end; this may be a read error. V and J are TRBV7-2 and TRBJ2-3; D may match TRBD1 or TRBD2 (6 bases each). CDR1 and CDR2 (germline): SGHTA, FQGNSA. The CDR3 totals 15 residues. The CDR3 is CASGLLGGMTDTQYF. The DNA of the CDR3 is TGTGCCAGCGGCTTATTGGGGGGCATGACAGATACGCAGTATTTT.

The chain employs TRBV6-7 and TRBJ2-3; no firm D call. TRBV6-7 qualifies as an ORF whose function is uncertain. V was trimmed by 4 bases and J by 4 bases, leaving 21 bases between them. CDR3 size: 17 residues. CDR3 region: CASSSDKPGLGPDTQYF. In DNA form, the CDR3 reads TGTGCCAGCAGTTCGGATAAACCGGGTCTAGGGCCAGATACGCAGTATTTT.

The V call is TRBV19, the J call TRBJ1-5; tentatively, D is TRBD1 (5 bases). This CDR3 contains 15 residues. Germline CDR1 LNHDA, CDR2 SQIVND (reference sequence). V was trimmed by 7 bases and J by 0 bases, leaving 13 bases between them. The CDR3 DNA sequence: TGTGCCAGTAAACAGGTCTTAAATAGCAATCAGCCCCAGCATTTT. Its protein is CASKQVLNSNQPQHF.

V gene TRBV7-3 combines with J gene TRBJ2-5; D is ambiguous. The CDR3 has 13 residues. Germline CDR1 SGHTA, CDR2 FQGTGA. The V gene lost 2 bases and the J gene lost 5 bases, with 9 bases spanning the gap. CDR3 in DNA: TGTGCCAGCAGCTTATTGAGGCGGGAGACCCAGTACTTC. This codes for CASSLLRRETQYF.

This clone has just a few counts. CDR3 nucleotide sequence: TGTGCCAGTAGTCCTCCGGGGGCGCGGTATGGCTACACCTTC. It yields the protein CASSPPGARYGYTF. The chain has TRBV19 and TRBJ1-2, with D possibly matching TRBD1 (6 bases). The CDR3 runs to 14 residues. Trimming took off 5 bases at V and 5 bases at J, with 15 bases between the two ends. From germline, CDR1 is LNHDA and CDR2 SQIVND (reference sequence).

J is TRBJ1-3 and V is TRBV2; D is perhaps TRBD1 (6 bases). CDR3 length: 16 amino acids. Germline V CDR1 and CDR2: SNHLY, FYNNEI. V was shortened by 3 bases and J by 0 bases, with 12 bases between the two germline ends. The CDR3 spells CASSDRGGLSGNTIYF. Written as DNA, the CDR3 is TGTGCCAGCAGTGACCGGGGGGGGCTCTCTGGAAACACCATATATTTT.

CDR3: CASSFGAEYEQYF. In DNA form, the CDR3 reads TGTGCCAGCAGCTTCGGCGCGGAATACGAGCAGTACTTC. The chain recombines TRBV5-8 with TRBJ2-7; D is unclear. The V gene's germline CDR1 is SGHTS and CDR2 YDEGEE. V was cut by 2 bases and J by 4 bases, with 10 bases left in between. The length of the CDR3 is 13 residues.

The CDR3 protein is CASSRTRPYEQYF. The CDR3 region has the DNA TGCGCCAGCAGTCGGACTAGGCCCTACGAGCAGTACTTC. The chain has TRBV10-2 and TRBJ2-7; 7 nucleotides match TRBD2. V lost 5 bases and J lost 2; bases outside the gene matches: 3. Germline CDR1 reads WSHSY; CDR2 reads SAAADI. The CDR3 has 13 residues.

The chain links TRBV19 to TRBJ1-1; D is unclear. The germline CDR1 and CDR2 sequences are LNHDA and SQIVND (reference sequence). The CDR3 length is 13 residues. Deletions cut 3 bases from V and 1 base from J, with 6 bases between. CDR3 nucleotides: TGTGCCAGTAGTATCTACGGGAACACTGAAGCTTTCTTT. Translated: CASSIYGNTEAFF.

This sequence joins TRBV10-3 and TRBJ1-1; a weak D match, TRBD1 (6 bases). The length of the CDR3 is 14 residues. V lost 5 bases, J lost 2 bases, and 12 bases lay in between. The V gene's germline CDR1 is ENHRY and CDR2 SYGVKD. CDR3 sequence (DNA): TGTGCCATCAGTTCAGGACAGCTAAACACTGAAGCTTTCTTT. Translating it yields CAISSGQLNTEAFF.

The chain employs TRBV5-1 and TRBJ1-1; D possibly corresponds to TRBD1 (5 bases). V was shortened by 4 bases and J by 0 bases, with 13 bases between the two germline ends. In germline, CDR1 is SGHRS, CDR2 YFSETQ. The CDR3 is 15 amino acids. The CDR3 loop is CASSPVEGMNTEAFF. DNA for the CDR3: TGCGCCAGCAGCCCCGTGGAGGGGATGAACACTGAAGCTTTCTTT.

The rearrangement uses TRBV5-1 and TRBJ2-7, with D maybe TRBD1 (5 bases). The CDR3 is 14 residues long. The germline V and J ends were trimmed by 0 bases and 4 bases, with 11 bases remaining between them. Per germline, CDR1 SGHRS and CDR2 YFSETQ. The CDR3 nucleotides are TGCGCCAGCAGCTTGGTGGCAGGGCATTACGAGCAGTACTTC. Its protein is CASSLVAGHYEQYF.

This chain links TRBV14 with TRBJ1-1; no definite D call. The CDR3 sequence is 13 residues long. Germline V gene lookup returns CDR1 SGHDN and CDR2 FVKESK. The V end was cut by 3 bases, the J end by 0 bases, with 5 bases between. The CDR3, as DNA: TGTGCCAGCAGCCAGGGGATGAACACTGAAGCTTTCTTT. Its protein is CASSQGMNTEAFF. The full variable domain, in which reference TRBV14 and TRBJ1-1 provide the parts outside the CDR3, is EAGVTQFPSHSVIEKGQTVTLRCDPISGHDNLYWYRRVMGKEIKFLLHFVKESKQDESGMPNNRFLAERTGGTYSTLKVQPAELEDSGVYFCASSQGMNTEAFFGQGTRLTVV.

The CDR3 spells CASSKVDRRNEQYF. CDR3 nucleotide sequence: TGTGCCAGCAGCAAAGTAGACAGGCGAAACGAGCAGTACTTC. The chain links TRBV21-1 to TRBJ2-7; the table gives TRBD1 as D, unverified against the DNA. TRBV21-1 is given as a pseudogene. The CDR3 covers 14 residues.

The CDR3 loop reads CATSNTGGDGYTF. DNA of the CDR3: TGTGCCACTTCAAACACGGGCGGCGATGGCTACACCTTC. The rearrangement links TRBV19 to TRBJ1-2; no clear D. The V end was cut by 10 bases, the J end by 6 bases, with 18 bases between. The V gene's germline CDR1 is LNHDA and CDR2 SQIVND (reference sequence). The CDR3 is 13 amino acids. Using reference TRBV19 and TRBJ1-2 for the parts outside the CDR3, the full variable domain is DGGITQSPKYLFRKEGQNVTLSCEQNLNHDAMYWYRQDPGQGLRLIYYSQIVNDFQKGDIAEGYSVSREKKESFPLTVTSAQKNPTAFYLCATSNTGGDGYTFGSGTRLTVV.

This clone was seen once. The chain joins TRBV9 to TRBJ2-3; D might be TRBD2 (5 bases). V was trimmed by 8 bases and J by 2 bases, leaving 12 bases between them. The germline gives CDR1 SGDLS, CDR2 YYNGEE. CDR3 length: 13 amino acids. The CDR3 nucleotides read TGTGCCAGTCACCGGGAAAACACAGATACGCAGTATTTT. The encoded protein is CASHRENTDTQYF.

The J gene is TRBJ1-4, the V gene TRBV19; 9 bases align to TRBD1. V dropped 5 bases and J dropped 12; count of bases not matched to a gene: 10. The CDR3 contains 14 residues. Germline V gene lookup returns CDR1 LNHDA and CDR2 SQIVND (reference sequence). The CDR3 is CASSVTGGIRELFF. In DNA form, the CDR3 reads TGTGCCAGTAGTGTGACAGGGGGAATACGTGAACTGTTTTTT. The variable domain in full, completed from reference TRBV19 and TRBJ1-4, reads DGGITQSPKYLFRKEGQNVTLSCEQNLNHDAMYWYRQDPGQGLRLIYYSQIVNDFQKGDIAEGYSVSREKKESFPLTVTSAQKNPTAFYLCASSVTGGIRELFFGSGTQLSVL.

The chain links TRBV6-5 to TRBJ1-2, with 7 bases that match TRBD1. The CDR3 runs 14 residues. Germline V gives CDR1 MNHEY, CDR2 SVGAGI. Losses at the gene ends were 10 bases for V and 0 bases for J; bases not matched to a gene: 8. For the CDR3, the DNA is TGTGCCACAACTACAGGGGTAGCTAACTATGGCTACACCTTC. Protein: CATTTGVANYGYTF.

This rearrangement joins TRBV7-9 to TRBJ1-1; no definite D call. The CDR3 spans 15 residues. Germline CDR1 is SEHNR and CDR2 is FQNEAQ (reference sequence). Trimming stripped 2 bases from V and 1 base from J, with 11 bases between. The CDR3 spells CASSLSRQANTEAFF. In DNA form, the CDR3 reads TGTGCCAGCAGCTTATCAAGGCAGGCGAACACTGAAGCTTTCTTT.

This clone was recorded once. J is TRBJ2-2 and V is TRBV7-3, with 7 bases fitting TRBD2. The V segment lost 2 bases and the J segment 3 bases; nucleotides outside the gene matches: 3. This CDR3 has 15 residues. Per the germline V gene, CDR1 is SGHTA and CDR2 is FQGTGA. CDR3 loop: CASSLAGEDTGELFF. The CDR3 DNA reads TGTGCCAGCAGCTTAGCGGGAGAGGACACCGGGGAGCTGTTTTTT.